This TCR beta chain was found in a study of blood T cells in healthy people across ages. PCR was performed a second time for roughly 7 to 11 cycles using a sample-barcoded 5' primer and a J-beta primer mix. TCRdb redid the calling of the 5' RACE reads with MiXCR, one entry per CDR3 protein. The data hold 1,500,000 or so distinct CDR3 sequences, with approximately 42% observed a single time. This clonotype was observed a few times. The sequenced sample consisted of blood. The TCR was taken from a woman aged 18-29 years in good health.

The CDR3: CASSLDQRGTGSYNEQFF. As DNA, the CDR3 is TGTGCCAGCAGCTTAGACCAGAGGGGGACAGGGAGCTACAATGAGCAGTTCTTC. The rearrangement joins TRBV11-3 to TRBJ2-1, with TRBD1 identical over 9 bases. After removal of 0 bases from V and 3 bases from J, the junction contained 9 bases not matched to a gene. The CDR3 loop spans 18 amino acids. The germline V gene has CDR1 SGHNT and CDR2 YENEEA.